Below are 11 T cell receptor beta chains sequenced from a single sample in a study of blood T cell repertoires in COVID-19. Method: immunoSEQ multiplex PCR; TCRdb's copy keeps in-frame clones and lacks some. Among 290,000 or so clones listed, around 90% were seen once. The sequenced sample was PBMCs or T cells enriched from blood (not recorded which). These receptors all stem from a woman younger than 45 who had recovered from COVID-19.

The genes are TRBV28 and TRBJ1-6; TRBD1 is a possible D gene (5 bases). The germline V gene has CDR1 MDHEN and CDR2 SYDVKM. With 5 bases removed from V and 7 bases from J, the gap between germline ends came to 12 bases. This CDR3 is built from 14 residues. CDR3 sequence: CASSRQPVNSPLHF. The CDR3 DNA reads TGTGCCAGCAGTCGACAGCCGGTCAATTCACCCCTCCACTTT.

This clone has only one observation. This chain joins TRBV29-1 and TRBJ1-1, with 8 bases matching TRBD1. Germline CDR1 reads SQVTM; CDR2 reads ANQGSEA. The CDR3 runs to 14 residues. The V segment lost 1 base and the J segment 5 bases; nucleotides outside the gene matches: 6. The CDR3 loop is CSVEGQGMRTEAFF. In DNA, the CDR3 is TGCAGCGTTGAAGGACAGGGGATGAGGACTGAAGCTTTCTTT.

This sequence joins TRBV6-2 or TRBV6-3 and TRBJ1-1, with a tentative D call TRBD1 (5 bases). Trimming cost V 2 bases and J 0 bases, with 16 bases left between them. Germline lookup yields CDR1 MNHEY and CDR2 SVGEGT. The CDR3 is made up of 17 amino acids. The DNA of the CDR3 is TGTGCCAGCAGTTACCCGAAAACGACAGACATGAACACTGAAGCTTTCTTT. This codes for CASSYPKTTDMNTEAFF.

This chain joins TRBV7-8 and TRBJ1-2; weak D call: TRBD1 (6 bases). Germline assignment: CDR1 SGHVS and CDR2 FQNEAQ. Trimming cost V 3 bases and J 4 bases, with 12 bases left between them. This CDR3 has 14 residues. The CDR3 spells CASSLYRALYGYTF. The CDR3 DNA follows: TGTGCCAGCAGCTTGTACAGGGCGCTCTATGGCTACACCTTC.

The J gene is TRBJ1-2, the V gene TRBV18; 7 bases align to TRBD1. The V gene end was trimmed by 2 bases and the J gene end by 6 bases; junction bases not matched to a gene: 9. Germline V gene data show CDR1 as KGHSH and CDR2 as LQKENI. The CDR3 totals 15 residues. The chain's CDR3 is CASSPATGATNGYTF. CDR3 sequence (DNA): TGTGCCAGCTCACCAGCTACAGGGGCTACAAATGGCTACACCTTC.

The rearrangement joins TRBV7-2 to TRBJ2-3; 12 nucleotides agree with TRBD2. Germline CDR1 reads SGHTA; CDR2 reads FQGNSA. After removal of 3 bases from V and 3 bases from J, the junction contained 7 bases not matched to a gene. The CDR3 is 17 residues long. Here the CDR3 DNA reads TGTGCCAGCAGCTTCGGGCTAGCGGGAGGGAAAACAGATACGCAGTATTTT. Translated, it gives CASSFGLAGGKTDTQYF.

This clone was counted a few times. The rearrangement links TRBV7-2 to TRBJ1-1; D is perhaps TRBD1 (5 bases). Germline CDR1 and CDR2: SGHTA and FQGNSA. V dropped 4 bases and J dropped 2 bases, with 14 bases sitting between them. This CDR3 region has 15 residues. As DNA, the CDR3 is TGTGCCAGCAGCTCCCATCATGGGGCTAACACTGAAGCTTTCTTT. It encodes CASSSHHGANTEAFF.

This rearrangement joins TRBV19 to TRBJ2-1, with 12 bases identical to TRBD2. The CDR3 sequence is 14 residues long. The germline V gene has CDR1 LNHDA and CDR2 SQIVND (reference sequence). V dropped 10 bases and J dropped 9; count of bases not matched to a gene: 10. DNA for the CDR3: TGTGCCACTCAGGAGCTAGCGGGAGGGGGTGAGCAGTTCTTC. It codes for CATQELAGGGEQFF.

The genes are TRBV5-1 and TRBJ2-7; the match to TRBD2 covers 13 bases. The trim removed 3 bases at V and 4 bases at J, leaving 4 bases unmatched. Germline CDR1 and CDR2: SGHRS and YFSETQ. This CDR3 comprises 15 residues. This CDR3 reads CASSSGLAGSYEQYF. The DNA for the CDR3 is TGCGCCAGCAGCTCGGGACTAGCGGGATCGTACGAGCAGTACTTC. Complete variable domain (other parts from reference TRBV5-1 and TRBJ2-7): KAGVTQTPRYLIKTRGQQVTLSCSPISGHRSVSWYQQTPGQGLQFLFEYFSETQRNKGNFPGRFSGRQFSNSRSEMNVSTLELGDSALYLCASSSGLAGSYEQYFGPGTRLTVT.

This chain connects TRBV11-2 to TRBJ2-3; TRBD1 matches 11 bases. Germline V CDR1 and CDR2: SGHAT, FQNNGV. This CDR3 region has 16 residues. V was clipped by 0 bases and J by 5 bases; unmatched bases: 4. This CDR3 is CASSLDRGQGVDTQYF. CDR3 coding DNA: TGTGCCAGCAGCTTAGACCGGGGACAGGGGGTAGATACGCAGTATTTT.

The CDR3 sequence: CAISVAGENFGEQFF. In DNA form, the CDR3 reads TGTGCCATCAGTGTAGCGGGAGAGAATTTTGGCGAGCAGTTCTTC. The rearrangement links TRBV10-3 to TRBJ2-1; 9 bases match TRBD2. The CDR3 has 15 residues. With 4 bases clipped from V and 10 bases from J, the junction kept 11 bases outside the gene matches. Per the germline V gene, CDR1 is ENHRY and CDR2 is SYGVKD.